A selection of T cell receptor beta chains follows, all from one sample in a study of T cells in Graves' hyperthyroidism and ophthalmopathy. MiXCR was run by TCRdb on the multiplex PCR reads, yielding one entry per CDR3 protein. Of 300,000 to 500,000 distinct CDR3 sequences in the sample, about 14% were seen once. What was sequenced was blood. The receptors here all came from a man over 45 with Graves' ophthalmopathy. Both conserved end residues are part of each CDR3. A D gene is named only where the DNA matches it firmly. The size field is filled for only some rows; it gives once, few, many or a size class.

abundance,j_gene,d_gene,v_gene,CDR3aa,CDR3nt
NA,TRBJ2-6,TRBD1,TRBV5-1,CASSLPTGTGANVLTF,TGCGCCAGCAGCTTGCCGACAGGGACTGGGGCCAACGTCCTGACTTTC
many,TRBJ2-1,NA,TRBV3-1,CASSQDGTGVAYNEQFF,TGTGCCAGCAGCCAAGATGGGACGGGAGTTGCCTACAATGAGCAGTTCTTC
many,TRBJ1-3,NA,TRBV30,CAWSRPPTGRRTTIYF,TGTGCCTGGAGCCGCCCTCCTACGGGACGCAGGACTACCATATATTTT
many,TRBJ2-7,NA,TRBV28,CASSLSWGVSYEQYF,TGTGCCAGCTCCCTATCCTGGGGAGTCTCCTACGAGCAGTACTTC
many,TRBJ1-1,NA,TRBV29-1,CSVDSGYTEAFF,TGCAGCGTGGACTCGGGTTACACTGAAGCTTTCTTT
NA,TRBJ2-5,NA,TRBV19,CASRPTGQSLETQYF,TGTGCCAGTAGACCTACCGGACAGAGCTTAGAGACCCAGTACTTC
many,TRBJ1-1,NA,TRBV20-1,CSARDVSSPAEAFF,TGCAGTGCTAGAGATGTCAGCTCTCCCGCTGAAGCTTTCTTT
many,TRBJ2-5,TRBD1,TRBV12-3/TRBV12-4,CASSSPGQGIWGETQYF,TGTGCCAGCAGTTCACCGGGACAGGGGATTTGGGGAGAGACCCAGTACTTC
NA,TRBJ1-1,TRBD1,TRBV7-9,CASSPGQGMNTEAFF,TGTGCCAGCAGCCCAGGACAGGGGATGAACACTGAAGCTTTCTTT
NA,TRBJ2-1,NA,TRBV19,CASRSGTSSYNEQFF,TGTGCCAGTAGGTCGGGGACGAGCTCCTACAATGAGCAGTTCTTC
many,TRBJ1-5,NA,TRBV11-1,CASSLEEDQPQHF,TGTGCCAGCAGCTTAGAGGAGGACCAGCCCCAGCATTTT
few,TRBJ1-3,NA,TRBV5-1,CASSARASGPSGNTIYF,TGCGCCAGCAGCGCGAGGGCCTCAGGGCCCTCTGGAAACACCATATATTTT
NA,TRBJ2-2,NA,TRBV20-1,CSASQNTGELFF,TGCAGTGCTAGTCAGAACACCGGGGAGCTGTTTTTT
few,TRBJ2-3,NA,TRBV12-5,CASGLSLIHTQYF,TGTGCTAGTGGTTTATCCCTTATTCATACGCAGTATTTT
few,TRBJ2-1,TRBD2,TRBV25-1,CASSASGSPYNEQFF,TGTGCCAGCAGTGCAAGCGGGAGCCCTTACAATGAGCAGTTCTTC
NA,TRBJ2-1,TRBD2,TRBV5-1,CASSLGSLAGGSYNEQFF,TGCGCCAGCAGCTTGGGAAGTCTAGCGGGAGGAAGCTACAATGAGCAGTTCTTC
many,TRBJ2-1,TRBD2,TRBV3-1,CASRGSGSFYNEQFF,TGTGCCAGCAGGGGTAGCGGGAGTTTCTACAATGAGCAGTTCTTC
NA,TRBJ1-5,NA,TRBV28,CASTPILGGNQPQHF,TGTGCCAGCACCCCAATCTTGGGTGGCAATCAGCCCCAGCATTTT
once,TRBJ2-1,TRBD2,TRBV25-1,CASSLKAGFSYNEQFF,TGTGCCAGCAGTTTGAAAGCGGGGTTCTCCTACAATGAGCAGTTCTTC
few,TRBJ2-5,NA,TRBV6-1,CASRQGGGQETQYF,TGTGCCAGCAGACAGGGTGGGGGACAAGAGACCCAGTACTTC
many,TRBJ2-2,NA,TRBV13,CASSLVSGELFF,TGTGCCAGCAGCTTAGTTAGCGGGGAGCTGTTTTTT
many,TRBJ2-1,NA,TRBV12-3/TRBV12-4,CASSLGLSAGNEQFF,TGTGCCAGCAGTTTGGGCCTGTCCGCAGGGAATGAGCAGTTCTTC
NA,TRBJ2-1,TRBD2,TRBV19,CATGDYLNEQFF,TGTGCCACCGGGGACTACCTCAATGAGCAGTTCTTC
NA,TRBJ2-7,NA,TRBV5-4,CASSAGTDLYEQYF,TGTGCCAGCAGCGCGGGGACGGACCTCTACGAGCAGTACTTC
NA,TRBJ2-3,TRBD2,TRBV2,CAKGLAGGADTQYF,TGTGCCAAAGGACTAGCGGGAGGGGCAGATACGCAGTATTTT
many,TRBJ2-7,NA,TRBV20-1,CSALGPLAALTFSYEQYF,TGCAGTGCCCTGGGGCCCCTGGCGGCCCTGACATTCTCCTACGAGCAGTACTTC
many,TRBJ2-1,NA,TRBV9,CASSVGGTYNEQFF,TGTGCCAGCAGCGTAGGCGGGACATACAATGAGCAGTTCTTC
few,TRBJ1-5,TRBD1,TRBV6-1,CASTGQGANQPQHF,TGTGCCAGCACCGGACAGGGGGCGAATCAGCCCCAGCATTTT
many,TRBJ2-1,NA,TRBV5-1,CASSYGHSGGEQFF,TGCGCCAGCAGCTATGGCCACTCCGGAGGGGAGCAGTTCTTC
many,TRBJ2-1,NA,TRBV7-2,CASSADTGIGDEQFF,TGTGCCAGCAGCGCGGACACAGGGATTGGGGATGAGCAGTTCTTC
many,TRBJ1-3,NA,TRBV30,CACWTRTAGNTIYF,TGTGCCTGTTGGACTAGGACCGCTGGAAACACCATATATTTT
many,TRBJ2-2,NA,TRBV3-1,CASSQDLGNTGELFF,TGTGCCAGCAGCCAAGATCTAGGGAACACCGGGGAGCTGTTTTTT
many,TRBJ2-7,NA,TRBV7-8,CASSFMGHLSSEQYF,TGTGCCAGCAGCTTCATGGGGCATCTTAGCTCCGAGCAGTACTTC
many,TRBJ2-4,NA,TRBV20-1,CSARREGKNIQYF,TGCAGTGCTCGCAGGGAAGGCAAAAACATTCAGTACTTC
NA,TRBJ1-5,NA,TRBV7-2,CASSSDSSNQPQHF,TGTGCCAGCAGCTCGGACAGCAGCAATCAGCCCCAGCATTTT
NA,TRBJ1-5,NA,TRBV19,CASSIGWGSEQPQHF,TGTGCCAGTAGTATAGGGTGGGGGTCTGAGCAGCCCCAGCATTTT
many,TRBJ2-3,TRBD2,TRBV3-1,CASSQDSREPTDTQYF,TGTGCCAGCAGCCAAGACTCGCGGGAGCCCACAGATACGCAGTATTTT
many,TRBJ2-1,NA,TRBV7-9,CASSLGQALNNEQFF,TGTGCCAGCAGCTTGGGTCAGGCGCTAAACAATGAGCAGTTCTTC
NA,TRBJ2-7,TRBD2,TRBV27,CASSSGLARYEQYF,TGTGCCAGCAGTTCGGGACTAGCTAGGTACGAGCAGTACTTC
many,TRBJ2-7,TRBD2,TRBV3-1,CASSPSSSGTYEQYF,TGTGCCAGCAGCCCTTCATCTAGCGGCACCTACGAGCAGTACTTC
NA,TRBJ1-5,NA,TRBV2,CASSELKGPQPQHF,TGTGCCAGCAGTGAACTCAAGGGGCCTCAGCCCCAGCATTTT
many,TRBJ2-7,TRBD2,TRBV2,CASNPRGTSRYYEQYF,TGTGCCAGCAACCCCCGGGGGACTAGCCGATACTACGAGCAGTACTTC